The 14 T cell receptor beta chains below all came from one sample that was sequenced in a study of T-cell reconstitution after alpha-beta-depleted transplantation in children. The library targeted TCRbeta and was prepared with unique molecular identifiers. TCRdb re-called the PCR reads with MiXCR, one entry per CDR3 protein. The sample consists of about 580,000 distinct CDR3 sequences, around 23% of them appearing once. This material consisted of PBMCs, mostly from graft donor cells, taken 360 days after TCRalphabeta/CD19-depleted stem cell transplant. The receptors shown here come from a boy in the first two years of life who had a stem cell transplant for acute myeloid leukemia, so the T cells may come from the graft donor.

The J gene is TRBJ1-1, the V gene TRBV4-1; D is uncertain. Trimming stripped 0 bases from V and 4 bases from J, with 12 bases between. CDR1 is MGHRA, CDR2 YSYEKL, per germline. This CDR3 is 15 amino acids long. The CDR3 bases are TGCGCCAGCAGCCAAGAGTTGGGTAAGGGCACTGAAGCTTTCTTT. Translation: CASSQELGKGTEAFF.

This clonotype was counted a few times. The chain links TRBV7-2 to TRBJ2-4, with D uncertain. The V end was cut by 6 bases, the J end by 6 bases, with 6 bases between. Per the germline V gene, CDR1 is SGHTA and CDR2 is FQGNSA. The CDR3 has 11 amino acids. Here the CDR3 reads CASSSLNIQYF. The CDR3 DNA follows: TGTGCCAGCAGTTCCCTAAACATTCAGTACTTC.

This sequence joins TRBV5-1 and TRBJ2-6, with a possible D match to TRBD2 (5 bases). The V end was cut by 4 bases, the J end by 0 bases, with 17 bases between. The length of the CDR3 is 18 residues. Germline assignment: CDR1 SGHRS and CDR2 YFSETQ. The CDR3: CASSREILSYSGANVLTF. CDR3 nucleotide sequence: TGCGCCAGCAGCAGGGAGATTCTCTCTTACTCTGGGGCCAACGTCCTGACTTTC.

V is TRBV20-1 and J is TRBJ2-3, with 10 bases aligning to TRBD2. Germline assignment: CDR1 DFQATT and CDR2 SNEGSKA (reference sequence). This CDR3 region has 16 residues. The V gene end was trimmed by 0 bases and the J gene end by 2 bases; junction bases not matched to a gene: 5. This CDR3 reads CSARDPSGGYTDTQYF. DNA for the CDR3: TGCAGTGCTAGAGACCCTAGCGGGGGATACACAGATACGCAGTATTTT.

This clonotype showed up just a few times. The rearrangement joins TRBV5-6 to TRBJ2-1; TRBD1 aligns across 7 bases. Per germline, CDR1 SGHDT and CDR2 YYEEEE. Trimming took 0 bases from V and 2 from J; bases not matched to a gene: 5. CDR3 length equals 16 residues. CDR3 region: CASSLETGSPYNEQFF. The CDR3 DNA reads as TGTGCCAGCAGCTTGGAGACAGGGAGCCCCTACAATGAGCAGTTCTTC.

Only a few counts were recorded for this clonotype. The chain recombines TRBV6-2 or TRBV6-3 with TRBJ2-3; TRBD2 matches 7 bases. Trimming took 5 bases from V and 5 from J; bases not matched to a gene: 13. Per the germline V gene, CDR1 is MNHEY and CDR2 is SVGEGT. The length of the CDR3 is 16 residues. CDR3 DNA: TGTGCCAGCAGTGTCCCCGGGACTATTGTAGGAGATACGCAGTATTTT. It yields the protein CASSVPGTIVGDTQYF.

This clonotype turned up a few times. V gene TRBV6-5 combines with J gene TRBJ1-3, with D possibly TRBD1 on 6 matching bases. This CDR3 has 15 residues. Germline CDR1 and CDR2: MNHEY and SVGAGI. V lost 0 bases to trimming and J lost 2 bases, with 8 bases between them. The CDR3 sequence: CASSYSTGTGNTIYF. In DNA, the CDR3 is TGTGCCAGCAGTTACTCCACAGGGACTGGAAACACCATATATTTT.

A few counts support this clonotype. The chain recombines TRBV6-1 with TRBJ2-3; D remains unclear. The V end was cut by 3 bases, the J end by 7 bases, with 8 bases between. The CDR3 covers 12 residues. The germline CDR1 and CDR2 sequences are MNHNS and SASEGT. This chain's CDR3 is CASSETTHTQYF. The CDR3 DNA sequence: TGTGCCAGCAGTGAGACGACCCATACGCAGTATTTT.

Only a few counts were recorded for this clonotype. The chain has TRBV11-1 and TRBJ2-1; 7 positions agree with TRBD1. CDR1 and CDR2 (germline): SGHAT, FQDESV (reference sequence). This CDR3 spans 15 amino acids. Losses at the gene ends were 1 base for V and 5 bases for J; bases not matched to a gene: 5. This CDR3 reads CASSLVGGDDNEQFF. CDR3 coding DNA: TGTGCCAGCAGCTTAGTAGGGGGCGATGACAATGAGCAGTTCTTC.

This chain links TRBV20-1 with TRBJ1-2, with D possibly being TRBD1 (6 bases). Trimming removed 3 bases from V and 3 bases from J, with 23 bases in between. The CDR3 consists of 17 residues. Germline V lookup: CDR1 DFQATT, CDR2 SNEGSKA (reference sequence). In nucleotides, the CDR3 is TGCAGTGCTAGTGACCGGGACAAGCGGGCGGAGGACTATGGCTACACCTTC. As protein: CSASDRDKRAEDYGYTF.

The chain has TRBV12-3 or TRBV12-4 and TRBJ2-3; D possibly corresponds to TRBD2 (6 bases). This CDR3 has 16 residues. V gave up 7 bases and J gave up 0 bases, with 17 bases separating them. CDR3 bases: TGTGCCAGCACCCTTGCGGGATCGCCTAGCACAGATACGCAGTATTTT. This codes for CASTLAGSPSTDTQYF.

This clonotype was seen repeatedly, ten times or more. V gene TRBV20-1 combines with J gene TRBJ2-1, with 7 bases fitting TRBD1. The germline gives CDR1 DFQATT, CDR2 SNEGSKA (reference sequence). The J segment lost 6 bases and the V segment lost 1 base, leaving 3 bases of the junction unmatched. The CDR3 length is 13 residues. CDR3 residues: CSARARGPNEQFF. The CDR3 DNA reads as TGCAGTGCTAGAGCAAGGGGGCCCAATGAGCAGTTCTTC.

This clonotype was recorded at least ten times. The rearrangement joins TRBV5-5 to TRBJ2-7; 10 nucleotides line up with TRBD1. This CDR3 has 15 residues. Losses at the gene ends were 2 bases for V and 2 bases for J; bases not matched to a gene: 4. Germline CDR1 and CDR2: SGHKS and YYEKEE (reference sequence). The CDR3 DNA reads TGTGCCAGCAGCTTAAGAGGGACAGGGGCCTACGAGCAGTACTTC. This gives the protein CASSLRGTGAYEQYF.

This clonotype came up a few times. The chain employs TRBV20-1 and TRBJ2-7; perhaps D is TRBD1 or TRBD2 (5 bases each). V gave up 6 bases and J gave up 3 bases, with 15 bases separating them. This CDR3 spans 13 amino acids. Per the germline V gene, CDR1 is DFQATT and CDR2 is SNEGSKA (reference sequence). The chain's CDR3 is CSASRDGNYEQYF. CDR3 sequence (DNA): TGCAGTGCCTCACGGGACGGAAACTACGAGCAGTACTTC.